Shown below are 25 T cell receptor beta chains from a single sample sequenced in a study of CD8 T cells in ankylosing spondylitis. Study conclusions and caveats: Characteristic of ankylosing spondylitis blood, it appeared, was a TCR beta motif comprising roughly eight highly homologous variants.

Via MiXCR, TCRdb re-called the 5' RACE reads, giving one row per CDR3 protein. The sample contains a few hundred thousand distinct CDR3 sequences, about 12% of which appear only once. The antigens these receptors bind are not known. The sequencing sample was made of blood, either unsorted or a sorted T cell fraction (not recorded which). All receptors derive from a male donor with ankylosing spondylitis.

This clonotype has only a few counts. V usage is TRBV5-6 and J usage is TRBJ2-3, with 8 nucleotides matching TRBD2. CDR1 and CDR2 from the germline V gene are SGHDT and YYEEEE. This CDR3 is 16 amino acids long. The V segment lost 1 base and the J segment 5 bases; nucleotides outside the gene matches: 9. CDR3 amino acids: CASSLKSGSRGDTQYF. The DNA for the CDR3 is TGTGCCAGCAGCTTGAAAAGCGGGAGTCGGGGAGATACGCAGTATTTT.

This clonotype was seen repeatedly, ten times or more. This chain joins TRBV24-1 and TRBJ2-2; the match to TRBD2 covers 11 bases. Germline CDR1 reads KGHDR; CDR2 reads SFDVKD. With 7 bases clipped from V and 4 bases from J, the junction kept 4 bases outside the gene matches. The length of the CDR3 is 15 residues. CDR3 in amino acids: CATSRLAGSTGELFF. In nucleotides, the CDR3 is TGTGCCACCAGCAGACTAGCGGGAAGCACCGGGGAGCTGTTTTTT.

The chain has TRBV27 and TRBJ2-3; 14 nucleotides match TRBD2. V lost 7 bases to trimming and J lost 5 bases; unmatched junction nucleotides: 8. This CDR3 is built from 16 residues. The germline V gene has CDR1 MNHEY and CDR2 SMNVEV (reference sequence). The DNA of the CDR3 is TGTGCCAGCAAGACTAGCGGGAGGGCAGTTAGAGATACGCAGTATTTT. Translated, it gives CASKTSGRAVRDTQYF.

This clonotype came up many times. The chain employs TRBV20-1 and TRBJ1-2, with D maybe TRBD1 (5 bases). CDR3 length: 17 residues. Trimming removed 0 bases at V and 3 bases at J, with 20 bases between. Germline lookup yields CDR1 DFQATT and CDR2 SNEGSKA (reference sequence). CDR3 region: CSARDYPSYRPYYGYTF. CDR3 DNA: TGCAGTGCTAGAGATTACCCTTCTTACAGGCCTTACTATGGCTACACCTTC.

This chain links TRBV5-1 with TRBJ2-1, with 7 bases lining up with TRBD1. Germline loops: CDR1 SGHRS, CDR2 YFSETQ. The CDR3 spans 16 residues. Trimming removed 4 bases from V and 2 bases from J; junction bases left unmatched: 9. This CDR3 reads CASSPLRQGAYNEQFF. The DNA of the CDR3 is TGCGCCAGCAGCCCACTCAGACAGGGCGCCTACAATGAGCAGTTCTTC.

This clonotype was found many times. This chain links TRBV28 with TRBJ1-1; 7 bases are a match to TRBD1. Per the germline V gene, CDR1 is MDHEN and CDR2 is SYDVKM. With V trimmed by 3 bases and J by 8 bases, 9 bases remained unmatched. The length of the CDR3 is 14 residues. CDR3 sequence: CASSFSYRGTEAFF. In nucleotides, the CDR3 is TGTGCCAGCAGTTTCTCCTACAGGGGAACGGAAGCTTTCTTT.

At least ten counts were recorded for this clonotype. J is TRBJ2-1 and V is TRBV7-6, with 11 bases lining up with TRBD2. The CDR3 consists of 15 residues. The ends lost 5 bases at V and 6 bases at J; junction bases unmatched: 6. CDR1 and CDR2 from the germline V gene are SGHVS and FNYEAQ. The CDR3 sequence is CASSVLAGEGNEQFF. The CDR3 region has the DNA TGTGCCAGCAGCGTACTAGCGGGAGAGGGCAATGAGCAGTTCTTC.

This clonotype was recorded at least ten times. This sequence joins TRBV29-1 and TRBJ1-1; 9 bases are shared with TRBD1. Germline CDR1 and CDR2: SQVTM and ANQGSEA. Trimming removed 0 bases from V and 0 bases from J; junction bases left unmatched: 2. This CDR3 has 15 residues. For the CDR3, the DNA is TGCAGCGTTGAAGATTGGACAGGGGTGAACACTGAAGCTTTCTTT. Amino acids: CSVEDWTGVNTEAFF.

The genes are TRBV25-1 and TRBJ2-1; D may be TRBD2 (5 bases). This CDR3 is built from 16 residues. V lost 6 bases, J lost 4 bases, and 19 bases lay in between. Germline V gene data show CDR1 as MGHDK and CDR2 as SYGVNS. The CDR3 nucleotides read TGTGCCAGCAGGGAGACCCGGGGATTACGTTACAATGAGCAGTTCTTC. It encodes CASRETRGLRYNEQFF.

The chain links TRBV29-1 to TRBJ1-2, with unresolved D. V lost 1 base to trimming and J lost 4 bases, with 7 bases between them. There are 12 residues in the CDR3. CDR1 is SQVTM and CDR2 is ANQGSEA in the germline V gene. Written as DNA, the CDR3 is TGCAGCGTTGAAGTAAAGTCCTATGGCTACACCTTC. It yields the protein CSVEVKSYGYTF.

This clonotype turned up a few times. For the CDR3, the DNA is TGTGCCACCGGACAGGGGGTGGCCACTGAAGCTTTCTTT. This gives the protein CATGQGVATEAFF. The chain recombines TRBV10-3 with TRBJ1-1; 10 bases map to TRBD1. V lost 10 bases and J lost 4; bases outside the gene matches: 6. CDR1 is ENHRY and CDR2 is SYGVKD in the germline V gene. CDR3 length: 13 residues.

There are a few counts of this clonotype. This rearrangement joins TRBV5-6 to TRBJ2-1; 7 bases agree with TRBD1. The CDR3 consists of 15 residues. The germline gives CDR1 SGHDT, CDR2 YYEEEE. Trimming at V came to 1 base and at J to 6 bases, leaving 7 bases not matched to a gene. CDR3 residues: CASSLIQRQGNEQFF. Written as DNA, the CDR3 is TGTGCCAGCAGCTTGATACAGAGACAGGGCAATGAGCAGTTCTTC.

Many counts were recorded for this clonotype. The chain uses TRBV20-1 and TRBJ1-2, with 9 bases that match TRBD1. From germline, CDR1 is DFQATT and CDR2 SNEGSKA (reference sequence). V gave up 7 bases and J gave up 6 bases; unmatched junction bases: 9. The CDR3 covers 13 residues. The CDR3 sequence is CSGGTGQGDGYTF. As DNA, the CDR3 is TGCAGTGGAGGGACAGGGCAAGGGGATGGCTACACCTTC.

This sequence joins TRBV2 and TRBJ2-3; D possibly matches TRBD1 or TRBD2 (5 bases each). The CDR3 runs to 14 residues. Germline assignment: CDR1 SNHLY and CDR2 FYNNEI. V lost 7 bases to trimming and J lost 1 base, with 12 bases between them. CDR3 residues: CASTLGDGTDTQYF. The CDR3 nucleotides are TGTGCCAGCACCCTTGGGGACGGCACAGATACGCAGTATTTT.

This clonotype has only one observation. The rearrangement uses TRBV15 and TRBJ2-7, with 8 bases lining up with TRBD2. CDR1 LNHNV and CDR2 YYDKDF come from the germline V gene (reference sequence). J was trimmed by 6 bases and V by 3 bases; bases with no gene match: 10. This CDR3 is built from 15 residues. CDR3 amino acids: CATSRKPGLVAEQYF. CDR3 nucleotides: TGTGCCACCAGCAGGAAGCCGGGACTAGTCGCCGAGCAGTACTTC.

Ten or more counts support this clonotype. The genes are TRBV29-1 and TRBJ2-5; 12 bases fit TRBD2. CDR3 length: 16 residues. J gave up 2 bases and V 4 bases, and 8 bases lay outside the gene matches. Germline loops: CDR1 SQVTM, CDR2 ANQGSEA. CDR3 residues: CSVAATSGSPQETQYF. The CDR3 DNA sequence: TGCAGCGTTGCGGCGACTAGCGGGAGCCCTCAAGAGACCCAGTACTTC.

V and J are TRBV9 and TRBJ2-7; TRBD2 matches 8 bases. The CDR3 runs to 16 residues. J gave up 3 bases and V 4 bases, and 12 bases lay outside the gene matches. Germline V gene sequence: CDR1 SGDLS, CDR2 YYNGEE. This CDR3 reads CASSPRGSGTFYEQYF. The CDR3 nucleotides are TGTGCCAGCAGCCCTCGAGGTAGCGGGACTTTCTACGAGCAGTACTTC.

CDR3 loop: CASSPAGTPNTGELFF. For the CDR3, the DNA is TGTGCCAGCAGCCCCGCCGGGACACCGAACACCGGGGAGCTGTTTTTT. The chain carries TRBV11-2 and TRBJ2-2; D is perhaps TRBD1 (6 bases). The germline V gene encodes CDR1 SGHAT and CDR2 FQNNGV. V was trimmed by 5 bases and J by 0 bases, leaving 13 bases between them. The CDR3 consists of 16 residues.

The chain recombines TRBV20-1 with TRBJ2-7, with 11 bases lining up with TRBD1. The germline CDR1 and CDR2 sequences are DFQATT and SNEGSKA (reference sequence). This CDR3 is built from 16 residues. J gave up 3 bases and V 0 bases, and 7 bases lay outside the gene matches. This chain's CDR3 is CSARDSGQGGVYEQYF. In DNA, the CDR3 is TGCAGTGCTAGAGACTCGGGACAGGGGGGAGTCTACGAGCAGTACTTC.

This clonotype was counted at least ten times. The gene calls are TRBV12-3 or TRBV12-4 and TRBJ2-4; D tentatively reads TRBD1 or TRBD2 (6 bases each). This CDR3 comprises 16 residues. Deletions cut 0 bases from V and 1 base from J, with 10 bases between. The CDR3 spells CASSLAGGAAKNIQYF. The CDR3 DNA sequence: TGTGCCAGCAGTTTAGCGGGGGGCGCTGCCAAAAACATTCAGTACTTC.

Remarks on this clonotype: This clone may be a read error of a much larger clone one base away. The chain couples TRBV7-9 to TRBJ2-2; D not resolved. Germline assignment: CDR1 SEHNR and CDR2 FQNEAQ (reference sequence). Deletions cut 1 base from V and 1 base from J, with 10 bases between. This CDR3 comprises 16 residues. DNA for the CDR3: TGTGCCAGCAGCTTAGTCGGCCTCTTGAACACCGGGGAGCTGTTTTTT. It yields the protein CASSLVGLLNTGELFF.

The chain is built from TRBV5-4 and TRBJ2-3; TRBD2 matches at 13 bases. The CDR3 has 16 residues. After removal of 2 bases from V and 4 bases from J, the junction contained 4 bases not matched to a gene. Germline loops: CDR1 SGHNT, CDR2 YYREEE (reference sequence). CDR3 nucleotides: TGTGCCAGCAGCTTCCGGACTAGCGGGAGTGCAGATACGCAGTATTTT. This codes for CASSFRTSGSADTQYF. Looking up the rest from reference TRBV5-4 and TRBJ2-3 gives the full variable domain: ETGVTQSPTHLIKTRGQQVTLRCSSQSGHNTVSWYQQALGQGPQFIFQYYREEENGRGNFPPRFSGLQFPNYSSELNVNALELDDSALYLCASSFRTSGSADTQYFGPGTRLTVL.

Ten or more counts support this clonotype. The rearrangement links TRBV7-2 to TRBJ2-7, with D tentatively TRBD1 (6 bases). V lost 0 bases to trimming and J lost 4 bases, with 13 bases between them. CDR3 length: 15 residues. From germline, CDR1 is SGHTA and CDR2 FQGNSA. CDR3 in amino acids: CASSLARRGIYEQYF. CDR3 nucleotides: TGTGCCAGCAGCTTAGCCCGCAGGGGTATATACGAGCAGTACTTC.

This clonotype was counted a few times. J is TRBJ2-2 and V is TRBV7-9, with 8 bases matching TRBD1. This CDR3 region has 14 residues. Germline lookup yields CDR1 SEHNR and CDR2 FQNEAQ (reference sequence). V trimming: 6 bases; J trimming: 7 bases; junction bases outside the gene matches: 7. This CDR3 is CASREQGAVGELFF. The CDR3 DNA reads TGTGCCAGCAGGGAGCAGGGGGCCGTCGGGGAGCTGTTTTTT.

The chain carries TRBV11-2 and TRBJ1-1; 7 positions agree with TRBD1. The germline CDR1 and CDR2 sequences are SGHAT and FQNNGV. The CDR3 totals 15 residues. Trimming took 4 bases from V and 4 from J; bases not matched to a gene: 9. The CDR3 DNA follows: TGTGCCAGCAGCTCCTACAGGGGCCTCAGCACTGAAGCTTTCTTT. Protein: CASSSYRGLSTEAFF.